This T cell receptor beta chain was sequenced during a study of T cell responses to AZD1222 COVID-19 vaccine. Second doses at about 4 or about 12 weeks were pooled. The germline gives CDR1 MNHEY, CDR2 SMNVEV (reference sequence). The CDR3 is 15 amino acids. The ends were cut back, 3 bases at V and 4 bases at J, with 13 bases in the middle. Method: immunoSEQ multiplex PCR; TCRdb's copy keeps in-frame clones and lacks some. Of 120,000 or so clones detected, around 92% appear once; the ten largest clones hold about 7.5%. Overall study findings and caveats: Without day 14 samples, only post-peak T cell repertoires were studied. Nearly half of spike-specific TCRs reportedly target unmutated variant regions. Clonal diversity may have been underestimated, and the donors were mostly white British, with more females than males.

Of note for this clone: Antigen unknown.

The V call is TRBV27, the J call TRBJ1-5, with D hard to call. The sequencing used peripheral blood, collected 28 days after the second AZD1222 dose. The origin of this receptor is an adult who received the AZD1222 COVID-19 vaccine. CDR3 region: CASSLGGIDNQPQHF. CDR3 in DNA: TGTGCCAGCAGTTTGGGAGGGATCGATAATCAGCCCCAGCATTTT.